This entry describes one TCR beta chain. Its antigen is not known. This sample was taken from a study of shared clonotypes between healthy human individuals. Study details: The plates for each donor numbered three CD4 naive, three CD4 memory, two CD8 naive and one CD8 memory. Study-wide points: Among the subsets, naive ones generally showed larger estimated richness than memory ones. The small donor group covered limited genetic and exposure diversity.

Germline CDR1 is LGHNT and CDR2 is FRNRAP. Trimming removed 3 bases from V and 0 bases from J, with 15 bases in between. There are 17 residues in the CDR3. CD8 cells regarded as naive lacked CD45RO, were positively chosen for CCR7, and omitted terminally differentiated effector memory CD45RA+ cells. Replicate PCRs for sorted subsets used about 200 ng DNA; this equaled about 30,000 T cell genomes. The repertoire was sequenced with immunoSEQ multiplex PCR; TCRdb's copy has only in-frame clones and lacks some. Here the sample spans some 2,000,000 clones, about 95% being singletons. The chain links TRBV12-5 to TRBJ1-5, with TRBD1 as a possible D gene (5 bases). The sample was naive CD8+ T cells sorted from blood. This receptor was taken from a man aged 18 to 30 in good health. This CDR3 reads CASGFQGLENSNQPQHF. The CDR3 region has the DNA TGTGCTAGTGGTTTCCAGGGATTGGAGAATAGCAATCAGCCCCAGCATTTT.